Each of the 15 T cell receptor beta chains below was sequenced from the same sample in a study of cytomegalovirus exposure and HLA in healthy donors. Primers included in the PCR were 60 Vbeta and 13 Jbeta primers. Some clones are missing from TCRdb's copy, which holds only in-frame ones; the method was immunoSEQ multiplex PCR. The table shows approximately 100,000 clones, with around three quarters occurring only once. Material for sequencing was PBMCs. The receptor set was obtained from a female donor in good health and CMV-seropositive.

V is TRBV15 and J is TRBJ2-7, with no clear D. The V end lost 1 base, the J end lost 7 bases, and 11 bases lay between the germline ends. This CDR3 is built from 13 residues. Germline V gene data show CDR1 as LNHNV and CDR2 as YYDKDF (reference sequence). The CDR3 nucleotides are TGTGCCACCAGCAGAGTTCCCTATATGGAGCAGTACTTC. Encoded protein: CATSRVPYMEQYF.

The chain links TRBV4-1 to TRBJ1-1; 8 nucleotides match TRBD1. The CDR3 covers 14 residues. The J segment lost 0 bases and the V segment lost 3 bases, leaving 0 bases of the junction unmatched. Germline CDR1 reads MGHRA; CDR2 reads YSYEKL. The DNA of the CDR3 is TGCGCCAGCAGCCAGGGACAGGTGAACACTGAAGCTTTCTTT. It translates to CASSQGQVNTEAFF.

The J gene is TRBJ2-5, the V gene TRBV7-9; possibly TRBD2 for D (6 bases). The CDR3 spans 13 residues. V was shortened by 0 bases and J by 7 bases, with 9 bases between the two germline ends. Germline lookup yields CDR1 SEHNR and CDR2 FQNEAQ (reference sequence). DNA of the CDR3: TGTGCCAGCAGCTTAGCCGGGGGTTGGACCCAGTACTTC. Its protein product is CASSLAGGWTQYF.

This clone came up a few times. The genes are TRBV10-1 and TRBJ2-1; D may be TRBD2 (6 bases). Trimming pared 0 bases from V and 6 bases from J, leaving 15 bases between. Germline V gene lookup returns CDR1 WNHNN and CDR2 SYGVQD (reference sequence). The length of the CDR3 is 16 residues. The CDR3 DNA sequence: TGCGCCAGCAGTGAGTCGGGTGTGGCGGGATTCAATGAGCAGTTCTTC. Translation gives CASSESGVAGFNEQFF.

The genes are TRBV6-6 and TRBJ1-1; TRBD1 matches 8 bases. The ends lost 5 bases at V and 10 bases at J; junction bases unmatched: 6. The CDR3 covers 12 residues. Germline CDR1 reads MNHNY; CDR2 reads SVGAGI (reference sequence). Here the CDR3 reads CASSTGRGPAFF. Written as DNA, the CDR3 is TGTGCCAGCAGTACGGGCAGGGGGCCAGCTTTCTTT.

This chain connects TRBV5-4 to TRBJ2-1; TRBD2 matches 8 bases. Unmatched junction bases numbered 8, after V lost 2 bases and J lost 1 base. There are 17 residues in the CDR3. Germline V gene lookup returns CDR1 SGHNT and CDR2 YYREEE (reference sequence). CDR3 residues: CASSFSLTSGSYNEQFF. Here the CDR3 DNA reads TGTGCCAGCAGCTTTAGTCTCACTAGCGGTTCCTACAATGAGCAGTTCTTC.

A few counts support this clone. The chain is built from TRBV6-1 and TRBJ2-7, with 12 bases aligning to TRBD2. Trimming cost V 7 bases and J 6 bases; bases outside gene matches: 7. The CDR3 spans 14 residues. Germline CDR1 MNHNS, CDR2 SASEGT. The CDR3 DNA is TGTGCCAGCACCTTGGTACTAGCGGGAGGCGAGCAGTACTTC. Translating it yields CASTLVLAGGEQYF.

This chain joins TRBV18 and TRBJ2-3, with a weak D call TRBD2 (5 bases). This CDR3 is built from 14 residues. Trimming removed 5 bases at V and 4 bases at J, with 13 bases between. CDR1 and CDR2 (germline): KGHSH, LQKENI. CDR3 sequence (DNA): TGTGCCAGCTCAAGAGGGCAGGTGGCAGATACGCAGTATTTT. This encodes CASSRGQVADTQYF.

The rearrangement uses TRBV10-3 and TRBJ1-1; maybe TRBD1 (6 bases). The ends were cut back, 3 bases at V and 4 bases at J, with 9 bases in the middle. The CDR3 totals 13 residues. Germline V lookup: CDR1 ENHRY, CDR2 SYGVKD. CDR3 nucleotides: TGTGCCATCAGTGAAGGGGGTTTCACTGAAGCTTTCTTT. Translating gives CAISEGGFTEAFF.

The chain couples TRBV5-1 to TRBJ2-3; 10 positions match TRBD2. CDR1 SGHRS and CDR2 YFSETQ come from the germline V gene. The CDR3 runs to 16 residues. With V trimmed by 0 bases and J by 1 base, 2 bases remained unmatched. The CDR3 coding sequence is TGCGCCAGCAGCTTGGGACTAGCGGGCGGCACAGATACGCAGTATTTT. It encodes CASSLGLAGGTDTQYF.

This clone has a single count. The chain uses TRBV18 and TRBJ2-5; the D is unclear. Germline CDR1 KGHSH, CDR2 LQKENI. Deletions cut 3 bases from V and 0 bases from J, with 5 bases between. This CDR3 is 13 amino acids long. CDR3 DNA: TGTGCCAGCTCACCCGGTTACCAAGAGACCCAGTACTTC. Protein product: CASSPGYQETQYF. The full variable domain, in which reference TRBV18 and TRBJ2-5 provide the parts outside the CDR3, is NAGVMQNPRHLVRRRGQEARLRCSPMKGHSHVYWYRQLPEEGLKFMVYLQKENIIDESGMPKERFSAEFPKEGPSILRIQQVVRGDSAAYFCASSPGYQETQYFGPGTRLLVL.

The V call is TRBV6-1, the J call TRBJ1-5; 7 nucleotides line up with TRBD1. Germline assignment: CDR1 MNHNS and CDR2 SASEGT. The CDR3 is 14 amino acids. Losses at the gene ends were 6 bases for V and 8 bases for J; bases not matched to a gene: 10. CDR3 coding DNA: TGTGCCAGCAGACGCGGAGAGGGGGCTGAGCCCCAGCATTTT. Translated, it gives CASRRGEGAEPQHF.

The rearrangement links TRBV4-1 to TRBJ2-1, with TRBD2 matching 16 bases. The CDR3 extends over 17 amino acids. The germline V gene has CDR1 MGHRA and CDR2 YSYEKL. V shed 1 base, J shed 8 bases, and the junction held 5 bases outside the gene matches. The CDR3 protein is CASSQGGLAGGVDEQFF. In DNA form, the CDR3 reads TGCGCCAGCAGCCAAGGGGGACTAGCGGGGGGGGTAGATGAGCAGTTCTTC.

This clone came up a few times. The chain carries TRBV6-1 and TRBJ2-1, with a possible D match to TRBD2 (5 bases). Trimming took off 6 bases at V and 6 bases at J, with 9 bases between the two ends. CDR3 length equals 12 residues. In germline, CDR1 is MNHNS, CDR2 SASEGT. CDR3 sequence reads: CASSARGNEQFF. The DNA for the CDR3 is TGTGCCAGCAGCGCCCGGGGCAATGAGCAGTTCTTC.

V and J are TRBV19 and TRBJ2-6; D call uncertain. This CDR3 spans 15 amino acids. Germline V gene sequence: CDR1 LNHDA, CDR2 SQIVND (reference sequence). With 6 bases removed from V and 1 base from J, the gap between germline ends came to 10 bases. CDR3 sequence reads: CASRQIISGANVLTF. Written as DNA, the CDR3 is TGTGCCAGTAGACAGATAATTTCTGGGGCCAACGTCCTGACTTTC.